A selection of T cell receptor beta chains follows, all from one sample in a study of blood T cell repertoires in COVID-19. Data came from immunoSEQ multiplex PCR; TCRdb stores just in-frame clones and leaves some out. Of about 250,000 clones in the sample, about nine tenths were seen once. Material for sequencing was PBMCs or T cells enriched from blood (not recorded which). Receptors were obtained from a man aged 35 to 55 who had recovered from COVID-19. The CDR3 runs from the conserved cysteine through the conserved F or W. Each record gives: V gene, D gene, clone size, J gene, CDR3 DNA, CDR3 protein. A D gene is named only where the DNA matches it firmly. Size values are once, few and many counts, or a class for expanded clones, and some rows have none.

v_gene: TRBV19
d_gene: TRBD1
abundance: NA
j_gene: TRBJ1-4
CDR3nt: TGTGCCAGTAGTATAGGCACGGGACAGGGAGGGTGGAAACTGTTTTTT
CDR3aa: CASSIGTGQGGWKLFF

v_gene: TRBV28
d_gene: TRBD1
abundance: NA
j_gene: TRBJ2-7
CDR3nt: TGTGCCAGCATTGGGCAGGGGGCTTTCGAGCAGTACTTC
CDR3aa: CASIGQGAFEQYF

v_gene: TRBV5-8
d_gene: NA
abundance: few
j_gene: TRBJ2-5
CDR3nt: TGTGCCAGCAGCTTGGTAAACACAGGTAGAGGGACCCAGTACTTC
CDR3aa: CASSLVNTGRGTQYF

v_gene: TRBV7-2
d_gene: NA
abundance: NA
j_gene: TRBJ1-6
CDR3nt: TGTGCCAGCAGCCTGCGGCGGTCCCTCCACTTT
CDR3aa: CASSLRRSLHF

v_gene: TRBV7-2
d_gene: NA
abundance: NA
j_gene: TRBJ2-3
CDR3nt: TGTGCCAGCAGCTTAGTGGCGGGTAGAGATACGCAGTATTTT
CDR3aa: CASSLVAGRDTQYF

v_gene: TRBV7-6
d_gene: TRBD2
abundance: NA
j_gene: TRBJ2-2
CDR3nt: TGTGCCAGCAGCTTAGTCGCGTCGGACCGGGGGGCCGGGGAGCTGTTTTTT
CDR3aa: CASSLVASDRGAGELFF

v_gene: TRBV30
d_gene: TRBD1
abundance: NA
j_gene: TRBJ2-7
CDR3nt: TGTGCCTGGAAGGCCGGACAGGCCTGGGGGTACGAGCAGTACTTC
CDR3aa: CAWKAGQAWGYEQYF

v_gene: TRBV6-5
d_gene: NA
abundance: once
j_gene: TRBJ2-7
CDR3nt: TGTGCCAGCAGTTACTCGGGTGGGCAGGGGCCCTACGAGCAGTACTTC
CDR3aa: CASSYSGGQGPYEQYF

v_gene: TRBV30
d_gene: TRBD1
abundance: once
j_gene: TRBJ1-5
CDR3nt: TGTGCCTGGAGCAATCACGGACAGGAAACGGCCCAGCATTTT
CDR3aa: CAWSNHGQETAQHF

v_gene: TRBV27
d_gene: NA
abundance: NA
j_gene: TRBJ2-3
CDR3nt: TGTGCCAGCAGTTCGAGTTCCGATACGCAGTATTTT
CDR3aa: CASSSSSDTQYF

v_gene: TRBV12-5
d_gene: TRBD1
abundance: NA
j_gene: TRBJ2-7
CDR3nt: TGTGCTAGTGGTTTGGGGGCCGGGACAGTCTACGAGCAGTACTTC
CDR3aa: CASGLGAGTVYEQYF

v_gene: TRBV7-2
d_gene: NA
abundance: NA
j_gene: TRBJ1-6
CDR3nt: TGTGCCAGCAGCCAAAGGCAGGGAGGAGTGAATTCACCCCTCCACTTT
CDR3aa: CASSQRQGGVNSPLHF

v_gene: TRBV4-1
d_gene: TRBD2
abundance: once
j_gene: TRBJ2-5
CDR3nt: TGCGCCAGCAGTGGCGGGGGGGCGGGTGAGACCCAGTACTTC
CDR3aa: CASSGGGAGETQYF

v_gene: TRBV28
d_gene: NA
abundance: NA
j_gene: TRBJ1-2
CDR3nt: TGTGCCAGCAGTTATACAGGGCATGGCTACACCTTC
CDR3aa: CASSYTGHGYTF

v_gene: TRBV21-1
d_gene: NA
abundance: NA
j_gene: TRBJ1-5
CDR3nt: TGTGCCAGCAGCCCCCGGGAGGGCCTTAGCAATCAGCCCCAGCATTTT
CDR3aa: CASSPREGLSNQPQHF

v_gene: TRBV3-1/TRBV3-2
d_gene: NA
abundance: NA
j_gene: TRBJ1-3
CDR3nt: TGTGCCAGCAGCCAAGTGTACGGGAGTGGAAACACCATATATTTT
CDR3aa: CASSQVYGSGNTIYF

v_gene: TRBV30
d_gene: TRBD1
abundance: NA
j_gene: TRBJ2-3
CDR3nt: TGTGCCTGTGGACAGGGGAGCACAGATACGCAGTATTTT
CDR3aa: CACGQGSTDTQYF

v_gene: TRBV5-6
d_gene: NA
abundance: NA
j_gene: TRBJ2-7
CDR3nt: TGTGCCAGCAGCTTGTTTGGCGGGAATTCCTACGAGCAGTACTTC
CDR3aa: CASSLFGGNSYEQYF

v_gene: TRBV5-4
d_gene: TRBD1
abundance: NA
j_gene: TRBJ2-3
CDR3nt: TGTGCCAGCAGGACGGGAGCCAGGGGGCCTGCAGATACGCAGTATTTT
CDR3aa: CASRTGARGPADTQYF

v_gene: TRBV15
d_gene: NA
abundance: once
j_gene: TRBJ2-7
CDR3nt: TGTGCCACCAGCAGAGATAATGGCAGGCGACTACAGTACGAGCAGTACTTC
CDR3aa: CATSRDNGRRLQYEQYF

v_gene: TRBV19
d_gene: TRBD2
abundance: NA
j_gene: TRBJ2-3
CDR3nt: TGTGCCAGTAAATCTGAGCGGGAGGGTACAGATACGCAGTATTTT
CDR3aa: CASKSEREGTDTQYF

v_gene: TRBV11-2
d_gene: NA
abundance: NA
j_gene: TRBJ1-2
CDR3nt: TGTGCCAGCAACCTTCAGGGGACGGGTGGCTACACCTTC
CDR3aa: CASNLQGTGGYTF

v_gene: TRBV7-2
d_gene: TRBD1
abundance: NA
j_gene: TRBJ2-7
CDR3nt: TGTGCCAGCAGAACCGGGACAGAAGCCTACGAGCAGTACTTC
CDR3aa: CASRTGTEAYEQYF

v_gene: TRBV28
d_gene: TRBD1
abundance: once
j_gene: TRBJ2-2
CDR3nt: TGTGCCAGCAGTTCCTCCCCCTCGACAGGGGGCAACACCGGGGAGCTGTTTTTT
CDR3aa: CASSSSPSTGGNTGELFF

v_gene: TRBV2
d_gene: NA
abundance: NA
j_gene: TRBJ2-7
CDR3nt: TGTGCCAGCAGTCAAGAGACAACCTCCTACGAGCAGTACTTC
CDR3aa: CASSQETTSYEQYF